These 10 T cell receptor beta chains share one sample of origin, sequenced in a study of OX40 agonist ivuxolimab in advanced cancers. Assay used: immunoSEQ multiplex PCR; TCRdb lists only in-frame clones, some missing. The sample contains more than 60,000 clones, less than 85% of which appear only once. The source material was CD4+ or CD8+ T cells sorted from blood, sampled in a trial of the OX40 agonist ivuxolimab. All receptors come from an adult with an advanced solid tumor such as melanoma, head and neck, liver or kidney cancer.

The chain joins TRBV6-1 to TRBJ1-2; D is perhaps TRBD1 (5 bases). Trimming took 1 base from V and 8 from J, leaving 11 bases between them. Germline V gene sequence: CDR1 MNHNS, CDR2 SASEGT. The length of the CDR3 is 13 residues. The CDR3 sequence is CASSEVGGRGYTF. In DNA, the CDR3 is TGTGCCAGCAGTGAAGTCGGGGGGAGAGGCTACACCTTC.

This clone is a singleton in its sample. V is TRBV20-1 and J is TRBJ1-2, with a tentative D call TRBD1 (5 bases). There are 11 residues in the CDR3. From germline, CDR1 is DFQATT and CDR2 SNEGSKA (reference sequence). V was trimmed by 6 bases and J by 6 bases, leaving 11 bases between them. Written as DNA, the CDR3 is TGCAGTGCCTATTCAGGGAATGGCTACACCTTC. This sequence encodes CSAYSGNGYTF.

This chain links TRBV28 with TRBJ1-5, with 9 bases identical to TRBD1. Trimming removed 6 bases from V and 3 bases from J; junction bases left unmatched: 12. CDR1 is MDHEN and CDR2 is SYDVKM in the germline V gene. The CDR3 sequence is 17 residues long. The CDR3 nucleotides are TGTGCCAGCAGACCAGCAACCGGGACAGGGAACAATCAGCCCCAGCATTTT. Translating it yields CASRPATGTGNNQPQHF.

This chain's CDR3 is CATSRDPGVDEQYF. For the CDR3, the DNA is TGTGCCACCAGCAGAGATCCGGGAGTCGACGAGCAGTACTTC. The chain links TRBV15 to TRBJ2-5, with D perhaps TRBD2 (6 bases). The end of the DNA is better explained by TRBJ2-7, so the J call may be wrong. The CDR3 consists of 14 residues. The germline V gene encodes CDR1 LNHNV and CDR2 YYDKDF (reference sequence).

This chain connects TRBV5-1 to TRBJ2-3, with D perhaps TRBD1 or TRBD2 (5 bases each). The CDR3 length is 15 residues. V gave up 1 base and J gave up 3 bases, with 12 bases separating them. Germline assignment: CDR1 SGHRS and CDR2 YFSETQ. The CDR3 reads CASSLKLGDTDTQYF. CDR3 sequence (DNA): TGCGCCAGCAGCTTGAAACTAGGGGATACAGATACGCAGTATTTT. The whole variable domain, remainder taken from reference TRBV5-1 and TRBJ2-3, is KAGVTQTPRYLIKTRGQQVTLSCSPISGHRSVSWYQQTPGQGLQFLFEYFSETQRNKGNFPGRFSGRQFSNSRSEMNVSTLELGDSALYLCASSLKLGDTDTQYFGPGTRLTVL.

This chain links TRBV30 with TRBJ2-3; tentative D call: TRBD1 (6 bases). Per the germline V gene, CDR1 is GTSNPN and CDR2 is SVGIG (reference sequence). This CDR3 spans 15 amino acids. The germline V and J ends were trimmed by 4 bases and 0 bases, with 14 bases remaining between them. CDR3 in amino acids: CAWTYRAYSTDTQYF. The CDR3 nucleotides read TGTGCCTGGACCTACAGGGCCTATAGCACAGATACGCAGTATTTT.

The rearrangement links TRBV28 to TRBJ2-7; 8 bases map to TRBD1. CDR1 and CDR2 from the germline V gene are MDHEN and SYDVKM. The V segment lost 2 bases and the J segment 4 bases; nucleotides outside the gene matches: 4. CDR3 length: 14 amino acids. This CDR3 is CASSLGQGGYEQYF. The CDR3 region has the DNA TGTGCCAGCAGTTTAGGACAGGGTGGTTACGAGCAGTACTTC.

The CDR3 spells CASSLATGTGGYEQYF. The DNA for the CDR3 is TGTGCCAGCAGCTTAGCGACAGGAACGGGCGGCTACGAGCAGTACTTC. The V gene is TRBV7-3, the J gene TRBJ2-7; maybe TRBD1 (6 bases). There are 16 residues in the CDR3. Per the germline V gene, CDR1 is SGHTA and CDR2 is FQGTGA. V was clipped by 2 bases and J by 3 bases, with 17 bases between them.

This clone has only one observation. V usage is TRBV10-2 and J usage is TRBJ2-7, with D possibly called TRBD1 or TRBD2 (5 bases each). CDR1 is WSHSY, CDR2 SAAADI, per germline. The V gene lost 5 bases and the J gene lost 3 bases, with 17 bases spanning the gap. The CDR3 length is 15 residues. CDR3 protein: CASSHQTLGGYEQYF. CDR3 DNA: TGCGCCAGCAGTCACCAGACACTTGGGGGCTACGAGCAGTACTTC.

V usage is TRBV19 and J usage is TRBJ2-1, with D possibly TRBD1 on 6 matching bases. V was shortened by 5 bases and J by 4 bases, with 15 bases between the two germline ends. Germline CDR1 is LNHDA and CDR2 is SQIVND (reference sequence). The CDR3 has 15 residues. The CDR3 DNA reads TGTGCCAGTAGTCTTGCCGCAGGGGAGTACAATGAGCAGTTCTTC. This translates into CASSLAAGEYNEQFF.